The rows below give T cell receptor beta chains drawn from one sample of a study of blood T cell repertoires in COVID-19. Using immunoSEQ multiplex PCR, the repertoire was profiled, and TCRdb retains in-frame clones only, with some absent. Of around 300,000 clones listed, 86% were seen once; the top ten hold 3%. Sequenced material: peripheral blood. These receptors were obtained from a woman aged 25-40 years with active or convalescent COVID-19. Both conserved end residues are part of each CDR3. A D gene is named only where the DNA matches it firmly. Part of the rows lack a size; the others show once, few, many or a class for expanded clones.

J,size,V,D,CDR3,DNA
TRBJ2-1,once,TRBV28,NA,CASPLGRGTYNEQFF,TGTGCCAGCCCCCTCGGACGGGGAACCTACAATGAGCAGTTCTTC
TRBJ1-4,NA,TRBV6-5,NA,CASSTEGKLFF,TGTGCCAGCAGTACAGAGGGAAAACTGTTTTTT
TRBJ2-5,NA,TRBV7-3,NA,CASSPGVGETQYF,TGTGCCAGCAGTCCAGGGGTGGGAGAGACCCAGTACTTC
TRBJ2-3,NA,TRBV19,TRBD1,CASTRTGTDTQYF,TGTGCCAGTACGAGGACAGGGACAGATACGCAGTATTTT
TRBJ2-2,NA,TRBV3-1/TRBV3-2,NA,CASTLRRGNTGELFF,TGTGCCAGCACCCTTCGTCGGGGGAACACCGGGGAGCTGTTTTTT
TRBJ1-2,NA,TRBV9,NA,CASSVVGGYGYTF,TGTGCCAGCAGCGTAGTGGGGGGCTATGGCTACACCTTC
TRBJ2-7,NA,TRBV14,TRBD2,CASSQGTSGTLYEQYF,TGTGCCAGCAGCCAAGGGACTAGCGGGACCTTATACGAGCAGTACTTC
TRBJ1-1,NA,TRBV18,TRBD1,CASSGQVNTEAFF,TGTGCCAGCTCAGGACAGGTGAACACTGAAGCTTTCTTT
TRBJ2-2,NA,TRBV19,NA,CASSNRDSIGELFF,TGTGCCAGTAGCAACCGGGACTCCATCGGGGAGCTGTTTTTT
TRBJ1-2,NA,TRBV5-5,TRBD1,CASSPQQGQYGYTF,TGTGCCAGCAGCCCCCAACAGGGGCAGTATGGCTACACCTTC
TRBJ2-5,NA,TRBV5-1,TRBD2,CASSLGLAGTQETQYF,TGCGCCAGCAGCTTGGGGCTAGCGGGGACCCAAGAGACCCAGTACTTC
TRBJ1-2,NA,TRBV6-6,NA,CASRYYIDYTF,TGTGCCAGCAGATACTACATTGACTACACCTTC
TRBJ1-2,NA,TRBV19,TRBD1,CASSPGTAYGYTF,TGTGCCAGTAGTCCCGGGACAGCCTATGGCTACACCTTC
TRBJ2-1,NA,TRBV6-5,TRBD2,CASSRGTRANNEQFF,TGTGCCAGCAGCCGGGGGACTAGGGCCAACAATGAGCAGTTCTTC
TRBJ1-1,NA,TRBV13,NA,CASSPGRAEAFF,TGTGCCAGCAGCCCCGGCAGGGCTGAAGCTTTCTTT
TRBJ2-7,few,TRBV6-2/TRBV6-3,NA,CASSYRDTYEQYF,TGTGCCAGCAGTTACCGGGACACCTACGAGCAGTACTTC
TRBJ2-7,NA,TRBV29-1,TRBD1,CSVIRDRSYEQYF,TGCAGCGTGATCCGGGACAGGTCCTACGAGCAGTACTTC
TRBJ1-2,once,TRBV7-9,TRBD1,CASSNRDRPHTNTF,TGTGCCAGCAGTAACCGGGACAGGCCACATACGAACACCTTC
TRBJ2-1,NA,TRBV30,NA,CAWSSLGGSYNEQFF,TGTGCCTGGAGTTCCCTGGGGGGCTCCTACAATGAGCAGTTCTTC
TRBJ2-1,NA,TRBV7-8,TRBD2,CASSFLSGGTYNEQFF,TGTGCCAGCAGCTTCCTTAGCGGGGGGACCTACAATGAGCAGTTCTTC
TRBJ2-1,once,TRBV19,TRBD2,CASSMSPGGEQFF,TGTGCCAGTAGTATGTCCCCGGGAGGTGAGCAGTTCTTC
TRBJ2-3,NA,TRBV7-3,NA,CASSYGGGTDTQYF,TGTGCCAGCAGCTACGGGGGAGGCACAGATACGCAGTATTTT
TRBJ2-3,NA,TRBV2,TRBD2,CASSLTSGGEGGDTQYF,TGTGCCAGCAGTTTGACTAGCGGGGGGGAAGGTGGAGATACGCAGTATTTT
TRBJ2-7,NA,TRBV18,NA,CASSIKVNSLSYEQYF,TGTGCCAGCTCAATCAAGGTAAACAGTTTATCCTACGAGCAGTACTTC
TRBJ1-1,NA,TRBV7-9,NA,CASEKNTEAFF,TGTGCCAGCGAGAAGAACACTGAAGCTTTCTTT
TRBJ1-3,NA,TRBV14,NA,CASSQPGLRGNTIYF,TGTGCCAGCAGCCAACCGGGATTGAGGGGAAACACCATATATTTT
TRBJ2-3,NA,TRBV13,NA,CASSFRQEYPDTQYF,TGTGCCAGCAGCTTCCGACAGGAATACCCAGATACGCAGTATTTT
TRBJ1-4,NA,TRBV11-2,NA,CASSRTKQRPTNEKLFF,TGTGCCAGCAGTCGTACCAAACAGAGACCAACTAATGAAAAACTGTTTTTT
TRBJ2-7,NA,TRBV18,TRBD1,CASSPIPGQYEQYF,TGTGCCAGCTCACCCATTCCGGGACAGTACGAGCAGTACTTC
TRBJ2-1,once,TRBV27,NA,CASSPWGGPGNEQFF,TGTGCCAGCAGCCCGTGGGGGGGCCCAGGAAATGAGCAGTTCTTC
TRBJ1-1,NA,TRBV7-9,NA,CASNRGGNTEAFF,TGTGCCAGCAATCGGGGTGGGAACACTGAAGCTTTCTTT